The clone carrying this TCR beta chain showed up many times. Its antigen is not identified. This sample was included in a study of T-cell memory formation after mild COVID-19. Study details: Most TCR clusters belonged to a single donor. Overall study findings and caveats: The main location of contracting CD4+ clones was CM and EM, and that of contracting CD8+ clones was EMRA.

The germline gives CDR1 MNHNY, CDR2 SVGAGI (reference sequence). This CDR3 has 14 amino acids. The V end was cut by 6 bases, the J end by 3 bases, with 11 bases between. Constant-segment-primed 5'RACE gave TCR alpha and TCR beta cDNA libraries with sample barcodes and UMIs. TCRdb ran MiXCR on the 5' RACE reads and lists one entry per CDR3 protein. The repertoire includes fewer than 450,000 distinct CDR3 sequences, roughly 24% of them detected once, and around 8.1% sits in the top ten. The chain joins TRBV6-6 to TRBJ1-4, with D unresolved. The TCR was taken from an adult woman who had mild COVID-19 (a few samples of this study predate the infection). Cell type and time point are not known. Sequences were obtained from PBMCs or a T cell subset sorted from them (not recorded which). The CDR3: CASSRGLANEKLFF. For the CDR3, the DNA is TGTGCCAGCAGCCGAGGGTTGGCTAATGAAAAACTGTTTTTT.